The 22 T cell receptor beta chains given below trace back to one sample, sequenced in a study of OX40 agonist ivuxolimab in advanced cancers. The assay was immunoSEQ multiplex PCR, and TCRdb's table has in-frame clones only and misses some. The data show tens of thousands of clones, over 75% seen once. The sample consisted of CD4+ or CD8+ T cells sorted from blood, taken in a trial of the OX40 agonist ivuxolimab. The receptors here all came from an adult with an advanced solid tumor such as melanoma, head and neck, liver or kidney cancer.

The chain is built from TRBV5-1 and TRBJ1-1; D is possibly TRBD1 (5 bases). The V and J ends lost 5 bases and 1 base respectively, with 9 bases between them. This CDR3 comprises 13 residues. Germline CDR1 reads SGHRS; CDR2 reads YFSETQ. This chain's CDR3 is CASRRGSNTEAFF. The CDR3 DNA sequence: TGCGCCAGCAGGCGGGGCTCGAACACTGAAGCTTTCTTT.

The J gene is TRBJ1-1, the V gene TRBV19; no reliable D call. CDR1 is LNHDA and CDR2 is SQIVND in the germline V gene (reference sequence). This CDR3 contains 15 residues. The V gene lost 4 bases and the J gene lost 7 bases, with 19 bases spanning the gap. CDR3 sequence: CASSNSGGMLGEAFF. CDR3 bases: TGTGCCAGTAGTAACTCTGGAGGTATGCTGGGTGAAGCTTTCTTT.

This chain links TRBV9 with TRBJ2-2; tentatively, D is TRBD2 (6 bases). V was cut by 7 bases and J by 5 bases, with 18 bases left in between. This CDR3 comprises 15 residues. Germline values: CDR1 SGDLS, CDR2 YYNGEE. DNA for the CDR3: TGTGCCAGCGGGTCGGAGGGGCCCGGAACCGGGGAGCTGTTTTTT. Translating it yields CASGSEGPGTGELFF.

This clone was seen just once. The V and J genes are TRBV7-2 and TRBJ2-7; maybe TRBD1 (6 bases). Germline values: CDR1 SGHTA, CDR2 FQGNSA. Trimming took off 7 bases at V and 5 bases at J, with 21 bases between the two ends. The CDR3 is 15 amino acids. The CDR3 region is CASTLENRALHEQYF. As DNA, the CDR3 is TGTGCCAGCACCTTGGAGAACAGGGCCCTCCACGAGCAGTACTTC. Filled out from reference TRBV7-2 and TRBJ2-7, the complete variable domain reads GAGVSQSPSNKVTEKGKDVELRCDPISGHTALYWYRQSLGQGLEFLIYFQGNSAPDKSGLPSDRFSAERTGGSVSTLTIQRTQQEDSAVYLCASTLENRALHEQYFGPGTRLTVT.

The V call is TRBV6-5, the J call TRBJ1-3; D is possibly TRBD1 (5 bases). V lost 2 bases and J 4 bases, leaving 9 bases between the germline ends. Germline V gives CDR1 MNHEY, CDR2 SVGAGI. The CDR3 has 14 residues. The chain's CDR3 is CASSYMGPGNTIYF. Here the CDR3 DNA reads TGTGCCAGCAGTTACATGGGGCCGGGAAACACCATATATTTT.

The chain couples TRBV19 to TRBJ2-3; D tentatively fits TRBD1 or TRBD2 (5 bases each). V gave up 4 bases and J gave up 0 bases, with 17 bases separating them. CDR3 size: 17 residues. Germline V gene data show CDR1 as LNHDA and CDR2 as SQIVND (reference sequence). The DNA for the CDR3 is TGTGCCAGTAGTAGGGACGTCGCCAGAGTGAGCACAGATACGCAGTATTTT. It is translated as CASSRDVARVSTDTQYF.

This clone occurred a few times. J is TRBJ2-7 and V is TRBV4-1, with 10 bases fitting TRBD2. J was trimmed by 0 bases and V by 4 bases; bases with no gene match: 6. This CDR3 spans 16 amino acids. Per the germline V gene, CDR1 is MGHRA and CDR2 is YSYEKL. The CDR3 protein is CASSPGLADSSYEQYF. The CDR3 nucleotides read TGCGCCAGCAGCCCCGGACTAGCGGATAGCTCCTACGAGCAGTACTTC.

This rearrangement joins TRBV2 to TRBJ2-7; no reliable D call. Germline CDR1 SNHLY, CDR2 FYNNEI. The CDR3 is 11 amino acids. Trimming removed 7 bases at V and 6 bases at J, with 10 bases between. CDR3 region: CASTYAIEQYF. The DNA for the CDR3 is TGTGCCAGCACGTACGCCATCGAGCAGTACTTC.

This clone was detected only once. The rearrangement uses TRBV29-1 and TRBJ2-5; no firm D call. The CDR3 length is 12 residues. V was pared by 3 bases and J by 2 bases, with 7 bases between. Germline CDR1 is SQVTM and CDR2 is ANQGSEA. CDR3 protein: CSVDDIQETQYF. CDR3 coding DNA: TGCAGCGTTGACGACATACAAGAGACCCAGTACTTC. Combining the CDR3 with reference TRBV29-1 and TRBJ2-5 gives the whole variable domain SAVISQKPSRDICQRGTSLTIQCQVDSQVTMMFWYRQQPGQSLTLIATANQGSEATYESGFVIDKFPISRPNLTFSTLTVSNMSPEDSSIYLCSVDDIQETQYFGPGTRLLVL.

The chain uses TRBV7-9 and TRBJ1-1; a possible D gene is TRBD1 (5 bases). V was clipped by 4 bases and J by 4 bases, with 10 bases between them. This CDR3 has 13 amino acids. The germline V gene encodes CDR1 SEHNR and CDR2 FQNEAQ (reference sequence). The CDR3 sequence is CASSSRRGTEAFF. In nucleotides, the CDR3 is TGTGCCAGCAGCTCCCGGAGGGGCACTGAAGCTTTCTTT.

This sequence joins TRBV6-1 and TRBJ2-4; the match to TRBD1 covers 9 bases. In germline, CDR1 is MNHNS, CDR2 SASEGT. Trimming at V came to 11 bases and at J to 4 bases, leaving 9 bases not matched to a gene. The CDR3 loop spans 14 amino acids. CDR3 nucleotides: TGTGCCGCCAAGGAGACAGGGGGGAAAAACATTCAGTACTTC. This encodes CAAKETGGKNIQYF.

The CDR3 coding sequence is TGTGCCATCAGTCAGCCCAGCTCCTACAATGAGCAGTTCTTC. Amino acids: CAISQPSSYNEQFF. The genes are TRBV10-3 and TRBJ2-1; no definite D call. Trimming took 5 bases from V and 0 from J, leaving 8 bases between them. The CDR3 sequence is 14 residues long. The germline CDR1 and CDR2 sequences are ENHRY and SYGVKD.

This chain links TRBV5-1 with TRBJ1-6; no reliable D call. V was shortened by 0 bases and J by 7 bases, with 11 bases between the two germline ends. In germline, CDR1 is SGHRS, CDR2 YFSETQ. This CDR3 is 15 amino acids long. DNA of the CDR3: TGCGCCAGCAGCTTGGTCGGGGTAGGCAATTCACCCCTCCACTTT. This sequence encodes CASSLVGVGNSPLHF.

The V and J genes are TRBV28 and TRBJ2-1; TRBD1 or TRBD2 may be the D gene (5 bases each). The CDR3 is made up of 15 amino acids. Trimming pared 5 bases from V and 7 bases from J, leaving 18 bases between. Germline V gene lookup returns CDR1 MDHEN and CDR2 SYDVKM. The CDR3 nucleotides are TGTGCCAGCAGTCCCACCGGGGCCAGCAGGAATGAGCAGTTCTTC. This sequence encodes CASSPTGASRNEQFF.

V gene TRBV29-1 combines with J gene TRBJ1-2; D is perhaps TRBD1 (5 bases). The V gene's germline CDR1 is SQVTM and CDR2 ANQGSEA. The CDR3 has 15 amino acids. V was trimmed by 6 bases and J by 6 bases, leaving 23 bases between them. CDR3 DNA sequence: TGCAGCGTAGAGAAAGGGGCGTCTTCAACGAATGGCTACACCTTC. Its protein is CSVEKGASSTNGYTF.

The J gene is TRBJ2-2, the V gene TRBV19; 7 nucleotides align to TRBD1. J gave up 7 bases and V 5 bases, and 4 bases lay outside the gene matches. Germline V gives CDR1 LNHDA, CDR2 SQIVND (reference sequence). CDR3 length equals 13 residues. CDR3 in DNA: TGTGCCAGTAGTCCACAGGGGCACGGGGAGCTGTTTTTT. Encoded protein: CASSPQGHGELFF.

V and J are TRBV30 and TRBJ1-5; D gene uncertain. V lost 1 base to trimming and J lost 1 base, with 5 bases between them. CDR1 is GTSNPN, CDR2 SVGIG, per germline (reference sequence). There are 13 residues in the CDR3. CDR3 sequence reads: CAWSDQSNQPQHF. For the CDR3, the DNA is TGTGCCTGGAGTGATCAGAGCAATCAGCCCCAGCATTTT.

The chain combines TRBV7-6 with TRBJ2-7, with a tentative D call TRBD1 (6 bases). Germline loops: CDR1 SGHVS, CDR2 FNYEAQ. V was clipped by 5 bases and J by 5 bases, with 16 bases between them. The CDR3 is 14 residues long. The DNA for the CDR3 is TGTGCCAGCAGCAACAGGGATCGGGGTAACGAGCAGTACTTC. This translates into CASSNRDRGNEQYF.

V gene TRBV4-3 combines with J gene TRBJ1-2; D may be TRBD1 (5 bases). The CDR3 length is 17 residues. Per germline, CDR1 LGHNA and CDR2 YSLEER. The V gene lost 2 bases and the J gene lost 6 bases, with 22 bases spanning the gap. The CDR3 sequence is CASSQPAGVGVNDGYTF. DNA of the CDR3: TGCGCCAGCAGCCAACCTGCTGGGGTGGGGGTAAATGATGGCTACACCTTC.

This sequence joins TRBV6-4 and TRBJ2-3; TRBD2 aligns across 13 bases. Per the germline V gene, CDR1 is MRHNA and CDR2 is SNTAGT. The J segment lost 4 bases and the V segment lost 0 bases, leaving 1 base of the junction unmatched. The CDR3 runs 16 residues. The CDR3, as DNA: TGTGCCAGCAGTGACTCACTAGCGGGGGGGCCAGATACGCAGTATTTT. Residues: CASSDSLAGGPDTQYF.

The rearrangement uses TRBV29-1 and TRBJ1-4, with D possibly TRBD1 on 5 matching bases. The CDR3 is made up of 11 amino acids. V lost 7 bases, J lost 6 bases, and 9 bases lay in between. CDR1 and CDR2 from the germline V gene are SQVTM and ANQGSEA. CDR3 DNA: TGCAGCGGGGGGGTGGATGAAAAACTGTTTTTT. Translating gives CSGGVDEKLFF.

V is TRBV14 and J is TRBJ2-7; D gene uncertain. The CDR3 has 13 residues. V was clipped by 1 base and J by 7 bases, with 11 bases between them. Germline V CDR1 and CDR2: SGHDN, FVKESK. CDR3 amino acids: CASSQVGVWEQYF. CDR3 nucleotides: TGTGCCAGCAGCCAAGTTGGGGTGTGGGAGCAGTACTTC.